The 8 T cell receptor beta chains below all came from one sample that was sequenced in a study of T-cell reconstitution after alpha-beta-depleted transplantation in children. Library preparation (for TCRbeta) was performed with unique molecular identifiers. TCRdb called the PCR reads again in MiXCR, with one record for every CDR3 protein. Here the sample spans a few hundred thousand distinct CDR3 sequences, approximately 20% being singletons. The sample in question was PBMCs from the stem cell graft donor, obtained from the stem cell graft. These receptors were taken from a human donor who donated a stem cell graft to a child with acute lymphoblastic leukemia.

This clonotype was detected only a few times. The genes are TRBV5-5 and TRBJ2-1; no definite D call. The CDR3 contains 13 residues. In germline, CDR1 is SGHKS, CDR2 YYEKEE (reference sequence). V dropped 4 bases and J dropped 6 bases, with 11 bases sitting between them. This CDR3 reads CASSRQLRNEQFF. The CDR3 region has the DNA TGTGCCAGCAGCCGGCAGTTACGCAATGAGCAGTTCTTC.

This clonotype showed up just a few times. The genes are TRBV5-4 and TRBJ2-1; D ambiguous. V lost 7 bases to trimming and J lost 6 bases, with 5 bases between them. CDR1 and CDR2 from the germline V gene are SGHNT and YYREEE (reference sequence). This CDR3 is 10 amino acids long. CDR3 DNA sequence: TGTGCCAGCGGGGTCAATGAGCAGTTCTTC. Translation: CASGVNEQFF.

This clonotype appeared a few times. This chain uses TRBV5-1 with TRBJ2-3; D gene ambiguous. Germline loops: CDR1 SGHRS, CDR2 YFSETQ. V was pared by 0 bases and J by 6 bases, with 11 bases between. The CDR3 contains 14 residues. In DNA form, the CDR3 reads TGCGCCAGCAGCTTGGCCAAATTATCGGATACGCAGTATTTT. This sequence encodes CASSLAKLSDTQYF.

The V call is TRBV5-1, the J call TRBJ2-1; 10 bases match TRBD2. The CDR3 runs to 17 residues. The trim removed 0 bases at V and 8 bases at J, leaving 11 bases unmatched. Per the germline V gene, CDR1 is SGHRS and CDR2 is YFSETQ. CDR3 sequence (DNA): TGCGCCAGCAGCTTGGCTAGCGGGGGCCCTACGGTCTATGAGCAGTTCTTC. Its translation: CASSLASGGPTVYEQFF.

The rearrangement links TRBV6-5 to TRBJ2-1, with 7 bases identical to TRBD2. This CDR3 spans 14 amino acids. Germline V gene sequence: CDR1 MNHEY, CDR2 SVGAGI. Trimming at V came to 4 bases and at J to 6 bases, leaving 6 bases not matched to a gene. The CDR3 nucleotides are TGTGCCAGCAGTTTCGCGGGAGAATTCAATGAGCAGTTCTTC. The encoded protein is CASSFAGEFNEQFF.

The sample holds a few counts of this clonotype. This sequence joins TRBV2 and TRBJ2-7, with 11 bases fitting TRBD2. Germline lookup yields CDR1 SNHLY and CDR2 FYNNEI. This CDR3 is 16 amino acids long. V lost 10 bases and J lost 4; bases outside the gene matches: 15. CDR3 nucleotides: TGTGCCATCACGCTTCTCGCCGGGACTAGCGGATACGAGCAGTACTTC. This sequence encodes CAITLLAGTSGYEQYF.

The chain couples TRBV27 to TRBJ2-1; D is perhaps TRBD2 (6 bases). Germline CDR1 MNHEY, CDR2 SMNVEV (reference sequence). The CDR3 is made up of 14 amino acids. V lost 6 bases, J lost 6 bases, and 15 bases lay in between. DNA of the CDR3: TGTGCCAGCAGCCTTTTCTCTAGCGCCAATGAGCAGTTCTTC. Protein product: CASSLFSSANEQFF.

This clonotype was detected a few times. The chain carries TRBV10-3 and TRBJ2-7, with TRBD1 as a possible D gene (5 bases). Germline CDR1 and CDR2: ENHRY and SYGVKD. The V end was cut by 6 bases, the J end by 3 bases, with 12 bases between. The CDR3 is 13 residues long. CDR3 sequence reads: CAIRLQGNYEQYF. CDR3 nucleotide sequence: TGTGCCATCAGACTTCAGGGAAACTACGAGCAGTACTTC.